The clone carrying this T cell receptor (beta chain) is a singleton in its sample. Data came from immunoSEQ multiplex PCR; TCRdb stores just in-frame clones and leaves some out. The sample contains about 310,000 clones, 89% of which appear only once. This record comes from a study of blood T cell repertoires in COVID-19. Recruits, aged roughly 18 to 89 years, lived in 20 to 30 US areas. Cohort placement rested on clinical history that participants reported themselves. Before being deemed recovered, Cohort 3 donors had two negative PCRs, clearance, or symptom resolution. Germline CDR1 MGHRA, CDR2 YSYEKL. CDR3 length: 14 amino acids. J was trimmed by 5 bases and V by 4 bases; bases with no gene match: 5.

This chain joins TRBV4-1 and TRBJ2-7, with 10 bases fitting TRBD1. Material for sequencing was PBMCs or T cells enriched from blood (not recorded which). The source is a man aged 55 to 70 who had recovered from COVID-19. The CDR3 coding sequence is TGCGCCAGCAGCCCGGGACAGGGGAGCCACGAGCAGTACTTC. As protein: CASSPGQGSHEQYF.